A selection of T cell receptor beta chains follows, all from one sample in a study of blood T cell repertoires in COVID-19. Some clones are missing from TCRdb's copy, which holds only in-frame ones; the method was immunoSEQ multiplex PCR. Here the sample spans roughly 64,000 clones, 90% being singletons. Sample: peripheral blood. These receptor sequences come from an elderly woman with active COVID-19. CDR3s include the opening cysteine and the closing phenylalanine or tryptophan. The D gene is left open where the match is weak. Rows may omit the clone size; those that give it use once, few, many or a size class.

d_call	j_call	clone_size	v_call	cdr3_aa	cdr3_nt
-	TRBJ1-2	-	TRBV11-2	CASSLPAAPYGYTF	TGTGCCAGCAGCTTGCCCGCAGCGCCCTATGGCTACACCTTC
TRBD2	TRBJ2-3	once	TRBV2	CASSRTRRGSGSDTQYF	TGTGCCAGCAGTCGCACTCGGCGCGGGAGTGGGTCAGATACGCAGTATTTT
TRBD1	TRBJ2-2	-	TRBV24-1	CATSDWDRESGELFF	TGTGCCACCAGTGATTGGGACAGGGAGTCCGGGGAGCTGTTTTTT
TRBD2	TRBJ2-7	-	TRBV28	CAIRFGLAGQSIYEQYF	TGTGCCATCCGATTCGGACTAGCGGGGCAAAGTATCTACGAGCAGTACTTC
-	TRBJ1-6	once	TRBV4-1	CASSQFVQVQSSYNSPLHF	TGCGCCAGCAGCCAATTCGTCCAGGTTCAGAGCTCCTATAATTCACCCCTCCACTTT
TRBD1	TRBJ2-6	-	TRBV6-6	CASSPGTDSGANVLTF	TGTGCCAGCAGTCCCGGGACAGACTCTGGGGCCAACGTCCTGACTTTC
TRBD1	TRBJ1-1	-	TRBV28	CASRTGGMGTEAFF	TGTGCCAGCAGAACAGGGGGCATGGGCACTGAAGCTTTCTTT
-	TRBJ1-1	-	TRBV29-1	CSVGGSWDTEAFF	TGCAGCGTTGGAGGATCATGGGACACTGAAGCTTTCTTT
TRBD2	TRBJ2-7	-	TRBV7-8	CASSLEDLADYEQYF	TGTGCCAGCAGCTTAGAAGACCTAGCGGACTACGAGCAGTACTTC
-	TRBJ2-7	-	TRBV11-2	CASSPSREQYF	TGTGCCAGCAGCCCCTCTAGAGAGCAGTACTTC
-	TRBJ2-2	-	TRBV6-6	CASSYSIHGGTGELFF	TGTGCCAGCAGTTACTCGATCCACGGGGGCACCGGGGAGCTGTTTTTT
-	TRBJ1-5	few	TRBV7-6	CASSLAEGGQPQHF	TGTGCCAGCAGCTTAGCGGAGGGAGGCCAGCCCCAGCATTTT
-	TRBJ2-5	-	TRBV5-1	CASSFGARETQYF	TGCGCCAGCAGCTTTGGGGCGAGGGAGACCCAGTACTTC
-	TRBJ2-5	-	TRBV6-1	CASSDQARQETQYF	TGTGCCAGCAGTGATCAGGCCAGACAAGAGACCCAGTACTTC
TRBD1	TRBJ1-1	-	TRBV27	CASSPTGTGNMNTEAFF	TGTGCCAGCAGTCCGACCGGGACAGGGAACATGAACACTGAAGCTTTCTTT
-	TRBJ1-6	-	TRBV11-2	CASSPGPRSYNSPLHF	TGTGCCAGCAGCCCAGGGCCCCGCTCCTATAATTCACCCCTCCACTTT
TRBD1	TRBJ2-2	-	TRBV2	CASSGDRALSGELFF	TGTGCCAGCAGCGGGGACAGGGCCCTCTCCGGGGAGCTGTTTTTT
-	TRBJ1-1	-	TRBV19	CASRGPALNTEAFF	TGTGCCAGTAGGGGGCCCGCGTTGAACACTGAAGCTTTCTTT
TRBD1	TRBJ2-3	-	TRBV5-1	CASSLGDSSTDTQYF	TGCGCCAGCAGCTTGGGGGACAGTAGCACAGATACGCAGTATTTT
-	TRBJ2-1	-	TRBV5-6	CASSLGSSSYNEQFF	TGTGCCAGCAGCTTGGGATCTAGCTCCTACAATGAGCAGTTCTTC
TRBD2	TRBJ2-1	-	TRBV14	CASSPVSSGSEQFF	TGTGCCAGCAGCCCAGTGTCTAGCGGGAGTGAGCAGTTCTTC
TRBD1	TRBJ1-1	-	TRBV18	CASSPTDRANTEAFF	TGTGCCAGCTCACCGACGGACAGGGCGAACACTGAAGCTTTCTTT
TRBD1	TRBJ1-1	-	TRBV28	CASSPRQGTEAFF	TGTGCCAGCAGTCCCAGACAGGGCACTGAAGCTTTCTTT
-	TRBJ1-6	-	TRBV4-2	CASSQDPQTVYNSPLHF	TGTGCCAGCAGCCAAGATCCACAGACAGTGTATAATTCACCCCTCCACTTT
-	TRBJ1-4	-	TRBV7-8	CASSLARTATNEKLFF	TGTGCCAGCAGCTTAGCCCGGACAGCAACTAATGAAAAACTGTTTTTT
-	TRBJ2-1	-	TRBV7-2	CASSFGRVGYNEQFF	TGTGCCAGCAGCTTCGGCAGGGTCGGTTACAATGAGCAGTTCTTC
-	TRBJ1-4	-	TRBV5-4	CASSYKRQGLPTNEKLFF	TGTGCCAGCAGCTACAAGCGGCAGGGGCTGCCGACTAATGAAAAACTGTTTTTT
-	TRBJ1-2	-	TRBV6-5	CASRIQAPTPMGYTF	TGTGCCAGCAGGATACAGGCCCCGACCCCCATGGGCTACACCTTC
-	TRBJ1-6	-	TRBV6-5	CASRMTDNSPLHF	TGTGCCAGCAGGATGACAGATAATTCACCCCTCCACTTT
TRBD1	TRBJ2-6	once	TRBV19	CASSLRTGGTGANVLTF	TGTGCCAGTAGTCTCCGGACAGGGGGTACCGGGGCCAACGTCCTGACTTTC
-	TRBJ1-2	-	TRBV7-2	CASSRVRDNYGYTF	TGTGCCAGCAGCCGCGTCCGGGACAATTATGGCTACACCTTC
TRBD2	TRBJ2-3	-	TRBV27	CASSLGWTRVDTQYF	TGTGCCAGCAGTTTGGGTTGGACTAGAGTAGATACGCAGTATTTT
-	TRBJ2-5	-	TRBV24-1	CATSGALAEETQYF	TGTGCCACCAGTGGGGCCTTAGCGGAAGAGACCCAGTACTTC
-	TRBJ2-1	-	TRBV11-3	CASSLEWGAHGEQFF	TGTGCCAGCAGCTTAGAGTGGGGCGCTCATGGTGAGCAGTTCTTC
TRBD2	TRBJ2-1	-	TRBV24-1	CATSDLAKLAGFKSYNEQFF	TGTGCCACCAGTGACCTTGCAAAGCTAGCGGGGTTTAAATCCTACAATGAGCAGTTCTTC
-	TRBJ2-3	-	TRBV7-8	CASSSTQGTDTQYF	TGTGCCAGCAGCTCAACCCAGGGTACAGATACGCAGTATTTT